The entry below gives a single TCR beta chain sequence along with its context. Antigen specificity is unknown. The sample belongs to a study of breast tumors, draining lymph nodes, adjacent tissues. Study-wide results and limits: That most tumor T cells come from lymph nodes remained unproven. Tumors had less TCR diversity than lymph nodes, more than nontumor tissue. The data were judged consistent with most tumor T cells coming from lymph node and expanding in tumor.

TCRdb independently ran MiXCR on the multiplex PCR reads; one entry per CDR3 protein. The sample gives around 12,000 distinct CDR3 sequences, around 70% of which show up once; about 45% is in the top ten. This CDR3 is 12 amino acids long. CDR1 is LGHNA, CDR2 YNFKEQ, per germline. V lost 0 bases, J lost 10 bases, and 7 bases lay in between. The sequenced sample consisted of tumor-adjacent breast tissue. The chain combines TRBV4-2 with TRBJ2-1; D not resolved. This clonotype was sampled from a female donor with breast cancer. Some clones in this sample may be carry-over from other donors' samples. The CDR3 loop is CASSQDHYEQFF. The CDR3 region has the DNA TGTGCCAGCAGCCAAGATCACTACGAGCAGTTCTTC.